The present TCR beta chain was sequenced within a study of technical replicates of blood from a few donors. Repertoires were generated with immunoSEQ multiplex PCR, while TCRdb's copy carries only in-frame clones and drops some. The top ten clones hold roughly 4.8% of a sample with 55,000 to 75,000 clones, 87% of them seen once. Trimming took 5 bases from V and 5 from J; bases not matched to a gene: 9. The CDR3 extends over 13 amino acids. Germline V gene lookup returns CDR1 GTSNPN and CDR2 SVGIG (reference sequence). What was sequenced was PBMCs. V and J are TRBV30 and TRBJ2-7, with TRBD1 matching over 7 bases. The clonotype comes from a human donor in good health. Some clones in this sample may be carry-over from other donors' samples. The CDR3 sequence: CAWGLQGLHEQYF. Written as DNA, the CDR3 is TGTGCCTGGGGCCTACAGGGGCTCCACGAGCAGTACTTC.